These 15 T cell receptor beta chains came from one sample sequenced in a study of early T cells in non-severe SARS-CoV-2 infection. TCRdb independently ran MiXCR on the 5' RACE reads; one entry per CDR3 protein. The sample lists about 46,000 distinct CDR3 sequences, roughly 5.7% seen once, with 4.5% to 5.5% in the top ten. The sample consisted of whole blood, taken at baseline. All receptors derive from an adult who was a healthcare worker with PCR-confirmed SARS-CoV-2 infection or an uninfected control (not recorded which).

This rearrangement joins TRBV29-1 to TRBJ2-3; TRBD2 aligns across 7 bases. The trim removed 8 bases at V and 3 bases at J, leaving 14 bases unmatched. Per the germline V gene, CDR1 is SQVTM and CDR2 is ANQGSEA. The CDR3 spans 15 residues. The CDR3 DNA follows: TGCAGCCTCCAGGAAGAGGGAGGGTTGACAGATACGCAGTATTTT. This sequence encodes CSLQEEGGLTDTQYF.

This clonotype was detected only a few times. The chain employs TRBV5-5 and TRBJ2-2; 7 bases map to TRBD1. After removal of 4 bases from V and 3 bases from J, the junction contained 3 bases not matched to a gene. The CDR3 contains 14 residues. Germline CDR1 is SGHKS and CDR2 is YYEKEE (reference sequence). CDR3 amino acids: CASSHGQDTGELFF. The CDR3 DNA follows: TGTGCCAGCAGCCACGGACAGGACACCGGGGAGCTGTTTTTT.

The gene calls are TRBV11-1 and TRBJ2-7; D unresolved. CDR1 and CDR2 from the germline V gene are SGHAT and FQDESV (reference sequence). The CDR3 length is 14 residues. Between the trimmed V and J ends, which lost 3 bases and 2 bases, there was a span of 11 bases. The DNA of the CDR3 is TGTGCCAGCAGCTTTGACTCCTACCCCTACGAGCAGTACTTC. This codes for CASSFDSYPYEQYF.

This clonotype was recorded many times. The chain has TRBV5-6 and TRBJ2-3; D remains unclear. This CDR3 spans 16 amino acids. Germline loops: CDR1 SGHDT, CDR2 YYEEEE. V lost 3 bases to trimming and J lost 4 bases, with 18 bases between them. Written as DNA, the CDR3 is TGTGCCAGCAGCTGGATACGGCCCTCTTACTCAGATACGCAGTATTTT. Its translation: CASSWIRPSYSDTQYF. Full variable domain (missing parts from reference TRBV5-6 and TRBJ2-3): DAGVTQSPTHLIKTRGQQVTLRCSPKSGHDTVSWYQQALGQGPQFIFQYYEEEERQRGNFPDRFSGHQFPNYSSELNVNALLLGDSALYLCASSWIRPSYSDTQYFGPGTRLTVL.

The CDR3 region has the DNA TGTGCCAGCAGCCCTCTCGGACGGTCAAGCTCCTATAATTCACCCCTCCACTTT. Its translation is CASSPLGRSSSYNSPLHF. V usage is TRBV6-5 and J usage is TRBJ1-6; D gene ambiguous. The V and J ends lost 6 bases and 0 bases respectively, with 18 bases between them. This CDR3 comprises 18 residues. Germline V gene data show CDR1 as MNHEY and CDR2 as SVGAGI.

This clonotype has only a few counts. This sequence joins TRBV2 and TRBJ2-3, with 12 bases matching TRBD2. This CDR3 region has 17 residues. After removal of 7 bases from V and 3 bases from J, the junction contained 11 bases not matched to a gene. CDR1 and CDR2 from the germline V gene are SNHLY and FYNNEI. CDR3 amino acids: CASNRLAGGLLTDTQYF. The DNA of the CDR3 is TGTGCCAGCAATCGGCTAGCGGGAGGGCTATTGACAGATACGCAGTATTTT.

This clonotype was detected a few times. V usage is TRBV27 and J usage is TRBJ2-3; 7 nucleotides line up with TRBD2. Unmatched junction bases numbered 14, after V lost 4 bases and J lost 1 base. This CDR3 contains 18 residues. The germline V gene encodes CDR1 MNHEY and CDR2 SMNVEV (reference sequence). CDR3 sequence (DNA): TGTGCCAGCAGTTCCCATTTAGGAGGGGAGGGAGGCACAGATACGCAGTATTTT. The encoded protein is CASSSHLGGEGGTDTQYF.

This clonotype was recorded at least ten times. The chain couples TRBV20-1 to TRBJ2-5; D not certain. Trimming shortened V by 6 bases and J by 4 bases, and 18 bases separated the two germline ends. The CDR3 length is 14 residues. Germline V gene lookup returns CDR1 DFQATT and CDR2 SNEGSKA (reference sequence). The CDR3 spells CSAPKTPTRETQYF. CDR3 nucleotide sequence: TGCAGTGCCCCGAAAACCCCGACCAGAGAGACCCAGTACTTC.

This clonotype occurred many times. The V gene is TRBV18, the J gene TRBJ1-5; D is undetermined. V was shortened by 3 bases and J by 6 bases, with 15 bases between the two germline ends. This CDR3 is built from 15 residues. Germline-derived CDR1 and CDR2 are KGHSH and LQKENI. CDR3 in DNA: TGTGCCAGCTCACCGTTTCAGGCGGATAGTCAGCCCCAGCATTTT. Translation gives CASSPFQADSQPQHF.

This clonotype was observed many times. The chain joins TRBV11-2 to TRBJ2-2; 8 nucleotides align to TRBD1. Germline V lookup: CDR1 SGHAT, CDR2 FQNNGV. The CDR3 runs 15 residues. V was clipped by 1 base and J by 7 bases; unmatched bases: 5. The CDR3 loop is CASSLGRGLVGELFF. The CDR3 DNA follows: TGTGCCAGCAGCTTAGGCAGGGGGCTCGTCGGGGAGCTGTTTTTT.

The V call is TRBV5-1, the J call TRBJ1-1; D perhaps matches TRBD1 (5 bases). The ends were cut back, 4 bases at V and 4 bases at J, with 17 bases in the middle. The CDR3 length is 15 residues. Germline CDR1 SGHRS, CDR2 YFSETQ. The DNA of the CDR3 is TGCGCCAGCAGCCTTTCGGCCAGGGCGGGCACTGAAGCTTTCTTT. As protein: CASSLSARAGTEAFF.

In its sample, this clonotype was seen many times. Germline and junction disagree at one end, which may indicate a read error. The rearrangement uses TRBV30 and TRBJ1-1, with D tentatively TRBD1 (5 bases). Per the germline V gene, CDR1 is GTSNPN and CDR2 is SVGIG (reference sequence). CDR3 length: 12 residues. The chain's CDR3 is CAWGGVSAACLF. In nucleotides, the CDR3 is TGTGCCTGGGGGGGGGTTTCGGCAGCCTGCCTATTT.

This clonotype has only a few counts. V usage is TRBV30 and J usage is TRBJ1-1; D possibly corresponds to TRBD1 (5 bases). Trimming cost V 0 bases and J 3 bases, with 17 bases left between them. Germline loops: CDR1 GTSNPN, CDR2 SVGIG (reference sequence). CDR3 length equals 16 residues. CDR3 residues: CAWSVRYRGEDTEAFF. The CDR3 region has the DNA TGTGCCTGGAGTGTACGATATAGAGGGGAGGACACTGAAGCTTTCTTT.

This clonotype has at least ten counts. CDR3 nucleotide sequence: TGTGCCAGCAGCCATGGGGGGGGCGATCAGCCCCAGCATTTT. This translates into CASSHGGGDQPQHF. The rearrangement uses TRBV27 and TRBJ1-5; the D gene is possibly TRBD1 (6 bases). Germline V lookup: CDR1 MNHEY, CDR2 SMNVEV (reference sequence). CDR3 length: 14 residues. Between the trimmed V and J ends, which lost 6 bases and 5 bases, there was a span of 14 bases.

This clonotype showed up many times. CDR3 protein: CARSVKGGSEAFF. The CDR3 coding sequence is TGTGCCAGAAGCGTAAAAGGGGGGTCTGAAGCTTTCTTT. The chain combines TRBV5-3 with TRBJ1-1, with D perhaps TRBD1 (6 bases). TRBV5-3 is sorted into the ORF group, with uncertain function. Trimming took off 4 bases at V and 6 bases at J, with 13 bases between the two ends. The CDR3 runs to 13 residues.